Listed below are T cell receptor beta chains from one sample, sequenced in a study of technical replicates of blood from a handful of donors. The table came from immunoSEQ multiplex PCR; TCRdb's copy has only in-frame clones and leaves some out. The repertoire holds 90,000 or so clones, with roughly 94% as singletons. The sample comprised T cells isolated from PBMCs. These receptors were obtained from a human donor in good health. CDR3s include the opening cysteine and the closing phenylalanine or tryptophan. Each record gives: J gene, V gene, D gene, clone size, CDR3 protein, CDR3 DNA. D genes are given only for firm matches. The size entry is marked missing in some rows and otherwise reads once, few, many or a size class.

TRBJ2-1 | TRBV27 | TRBD2 | - | CASSAENWGGYNEQFF | TGTGCCAGCAGTGCAGAGAACTGGGGGGGGTACAATGAGCAGTTCTTC
TRBJ2-7 | TRBV6-6 | TRBD1 | - | CASSDTGDQIYEQYF | TGTGCCAGCAGCGACACAGGGGACCAGATTTACGAGCAGTACTTC
TRBJ1-5 | TRBV6-6 | TRBD1 | - | CASSYVGTGNQPQHF | TGTGCCAGCAGTTACGTAGGGACAGGCAATCAGCCCCAGCATTTT
TRBJ1-1 | TRBV5-4 | - | few | CASSQDIRNTEAFF | TGTGCCAGCAGCCAGGACATTAGGAACACTGAAGCTTTCTTT
TRBJ1-2 | TRBV6-1 | TRBD1 | few | CASSETPGGGVRNYGYTF | TGTGCCAGCAGTGAGACTCCAGGGGGCGGAGTCCGAAACTATGGCTACACCTTC
TRBJ2-5 | TRBV28 | - | - | CASSTSFGTQYF | TGTGCCAGCAGTACCTCCTTCGGGACCCAGTACTTC
TRBJ2-7 | TRBV9 | - | - | CASARSGGLNYEQYF | TGTGCCAGCGCGAGGAGTGGGGGCTTAAACTACGAGCAGTACTTC
TRBJ2-2 | TRBV5-1 | - | - | CASSFSQGTIGELFF | TGCGCCAGCAGCTTTTCCCAGGGGACTATCGGGGAGCTGTTTTTT
TRBJ1-1 | TRBV5-6 | - | - | CASSLVTGNTEAFF | TGTGCCAGCAGCTTGGTGACGGGGAACACTGAAGCTTTCTTT
TRBJ2-7 | TRBV9 | - | - | CASSVGGEQYF | TGTGCCAGCAGCGTAGGCGGGGAGCAGTACTTC
TRBJ2-7 | TRBV28 | - | - | CASTLGHEQYF | TGTGCCAGCACCCTAGGCCACGAGCAGTACTTC
TRBJ2-7 | TRBV29-1 | TRBD1 | - | CSVGPQGTYEQYF | TGCAGCGTTGGGCCACAGGGGACCTACGAGCAGTACTTC
TRBJ2-2 | TRBV14 | - | once | CASSQGQGGELFF | TGTGCCAGCAGCCAAGGGCAGGGCGGGGAGCTGTTTTTT
TRBJ2-1 | TRBV9 | - | - | CASSVAGDGYNEQFF | TGTGCCAGCAGCGTAGCCGGAGACGGCTACAATGAGCAGTTCTTC
TRBJ2-3 | TRBV4-1 | - | - | CASSQDPWSGSTDTQYF | TGCGCCAGCAGCCAAGACCCCTGGAGCGGGAGCACAGATACGCAGTATTTT
TRBJ2-7 | TRBV19 | - | once | CASSLTGYEQYF | TGTGCCAGTAGTCTGACAGGTTACGAGCAGTACTTC
TRBJ1-2 | TRBV4-1 | TRBD1 | - | CASSQESEDRVNYGYTF | TGCGCCAGCAGCCAAGAGTCTGAGGACAGGGTAAACTATGGCTACACCTTC
TRBJ2-5 | TRBV7-2 | TRBD2 | - | CASSSKLAGSPETQYF | TGTGCCAGCAGCTCAAAACTAGCGGGGTCTCCTGAGACCCAGTACTTC
TRBJ2-1 | TRBV18 | - | once | CASSPPTRLGDEQFF | TGTGCCAGCTCACCACCAACCCGACTAGGCGATGAGCAGTTCTTC
TRBJ1-5 | TRBV6-4 | - | - | CASSDGHGHNQPQHF | TGTGCCAGCAGTGACGGGCATGGCCACAATCAGCCCCAGCATTTT
TRBJ2-5 | TRBV18 | - | - | CASSRGVTQYF | TGTGCCAGCTCACGAGGTGTGACCCAGTACTTC
TRBJ1-3 | TRBV27 | - | - | CASRLDKTSGNTIYF | TGTGCCAGCAGACTTGACAAAACCTCTGGAAACACCATATATTTT
TRBJ1-2 | TRBV10-3 | TRBD1 | - | CAITTGTGINYGYTF | TGTGCCATCACTACCGGGACAGGGATTAACTATGGCTACACCTTC
TRBJ1-1 | TRBV4-2 | TRBD1 | - | CASSHNTGGTEAFF | TGTGCCAGCAGCCACAATACAGGGGGAACTGAAGCTTTCTTT
TRBJ2-7 | TRBV13 | - | - | CASSRTGYEQYF | TGTGCCAGCAGCCGAACAGGGTACGAGCAGTACTTC
TRBJ2-7 | TRBV6-5 | - | - | CASSASGWEQYF | TGTGCCAGCAGCGCTTCGGGGTGGGAGCAGTACTTC
TRBJ2-3 | TRBV15 | - | once | CATSRGGKDTQYF | TGTGCCACCAGCAGAGGAGGGAAGGATACGCAGTATTTT
TRBJ1-1 | TRBV2 | - | once | CATVGTIAFF | TGTGCCACCGTGGGGACAATAGCTTTCTTT
TRBJ1-1 | TRBV2 | - | few | CAGVGAVNTEAFF | TGTGCCGGGGTTGGGGCGGTTAACACTGAAGCTTTCTTT
TRBJ1-5 | TRBV6-6 | - | once | CACNGHSNQPQHF | TGTGCCTGCAACGGACATAGCAATCAGCCCCAGCATTTT
TRBJ2-7 | TRBV6-6 | - | - | CVYRRDEQYF | TGTGTCTACCGGAGGGACGAGCAGTACTTC
TRBJ1-4 | TRBV28 | - | - | CASSGKKLFF | TGTGCCAGCAGCGGTAAAAAACTGTTTTTT
TRBJ2-1 | TRBV6-4 | TRBD2 | - | CASSVSGRNTEQFF | TGTGCCAGCAGTGTTAGCGGGAGAAATACTGAGCAGTTCTTC
TRBJ1-3 | TRBV5-5 | TRBD1 | - | CASSLQTGAGNTIYF | TGTGCCAGCAGCTTACAGACAGGGGCTGGAAACACCATATATTTT
TRBJ2-7 | TRBV28 | - | - | CASSSPGDRPYEQYF | TGTGCCAGCAGTTCCCCCGGAGACAGACCTTACGAGCAGTACTTC
TRBJ1-2 | TRBV4-1 | - | once | CASSQDGGRLYGYTF | TGCGCCAGCAGCCAAGATGGAGGAAGACTCTATGGCTACACCTTC
TRBJ2-3 | TRBV10-3 | - | - | CAISELTSTDTQYF | TGTGCCATCAGTGAGCTGACTAGCACAGATACGCAGTATTTT
TRBJ2-7 | TRBV9 | TRBD1 | - | CASSTPGTGGKYF | TGTGCCAGCAGCACCCCTGGGACAGGGGGAAAGTACTTC
TRBJ1-5 | TRBV30 | - | - | CAWRGFSNQPQHF | TGTGCCTGGAGGGGCTTTAGCAATCAGCCCCAGCATTTT
TRBJ1-1 | TRBV5-1 | - | - | CASSFGETNTEAFF | TGCGCCAGCAGCTTCGGGGAGACGAACACTGAAGCTTTCTTT
TRBJ1-2 | TRBV5-4 | - | - | CASSLKRGYGYTF | TGTGCCAGCAGCTTGAAAAGGGGCTATGGCTACACCTTC
TRBJ2-7 | TRBV27 | TRBD1 | - | CASSLTGGNEQYF | TGTGCCAGCAGTTTGACAGGGGGTAACGAGCAGTACTTC
TRBJ1-1 | TRBV6-6 | TRBD1 | - | CASNRDRGEAFF | TGTGCCAGCAACCGGGACAGGGGTGAAGCTTTCTTT
TRBJ2-7 | TRBV5-1 | TRBD1 | - | CASSLGDRGNREQYF | TGCGCCAGCAGCTTGGGGGACAGGGGAAATCGCGAGCAGTACTTC
TRBJ2-5 | TRBV2 | TRBD2 | - | CASRALAGGFHF | TGTGCCAGCAGGGCTCTAGCGGGAGGCTTTCACTTC
TRBJ1-2 | TRBV9 | - | - | CASSSQGEGYTF | TGTGCCAGCAGCTCGCAGGGCGAAGGCTACACCTTC
TRBJ1-2 | TRBV11-2 | TRBD1 | few | CASSLGQGIDGYTF | TGTGCCAGCAGCCTGGGACAGGGGATTGATGGCTACACCTTC
TRBJ1-2 | TRBV28 | - | - | CASSFPSGVGRYGYTF | TGTGCCAGCAGTTTCCCCTCGGGGGTGGGGAGGTATGGCTACACCTTC
TRBJ1-2 | TRBV6-1 | - | once | CASQPRLNYGYTF | TGTGCCAGCCAGCCCAGACTAAACTATGGCTACACCTTC
TRBJ2-5 | TRBV5-1 | TRBD1 | - | CASSLQTGFQETQYF | TGCGCCAGCAGCTTACAGACAGGGTTTCAAGAGACCCAGTACTTC
TRBJ2-7 | TRBV27 | TRBD2 | - | CASSWAGGPGYEQYF | TGTGCCAGCAGTTGGGCGGGAGGGCCGGGGTACGAGCAGTACTTC
TRBJ1-3 | TRBV2 | - | once | CASSEVRRVGNTIYF | TGTGCCAGCAGTGAGGTTAGGAGGGTCGGAAACACCATATATTTT
TRBJ2-1 | TRBV19 | TRBD2 | - | CASSIGTSGYNEQFF | TGTGCCAGTAGTATAGGGACTAGCGGATACAATGAGCAGTTCTTC
TRBJ2-7 | TRBV9 | TRBD2 | - | CASSRGLAGFWSGEQYF | TGTGCCAGCAGTCGGGGACTAGCGGGATTTTGGTCGGGCGAGCAGTACTTC
TRBJ2-7 | TRBV2 | TRBD2 | - | CASSLIAGVDEQYF | TGTGCCAGCAGTCTAATAGCGGGAGTAGACGAGCAGTACTTC
TRBJ2-1 | TRBV2 | TRBD2 | - | CASSAGLAAYNEQFF | TGTGCCAGCAGCGCCGGACTAGCGGCTTACAATGAGCAGTTCTTC